Listed below are T cell receptor beta chains from one sample, sequenced in a study of breast tumors, draining lymph nodes, adjacent tissues. TCRdb reprocessed the multiplex PCR reads with MiXCR, giving one entry per CDR3 protein. The table records 130,000 or so distinct CDR3 sequences, 32% of them present only once. Source material: axillary lymph node tissue. The receptor set was obtained from a female donor with breast cancer. Some clones in this sample may be carry-over from other donors' samples. CDR3s include the opening cysteine and the closing phenylalanine or tryptophan. D genes are given only for firm matches. Clone size is shown for a subset of rows, as once, few, many or a class of expanded clone.

cdr3_aa: CASSLGTQGGGYTF
cdr3_nt: TGTGCCAGCAGTTTAGGGACACAAGGTGGGGGCTACACCTTC
v_call: TRBV28
d_call: NA
clone_size: many
j_call: TRBJ1-2

cdr3_aa: CANNRRSDTQYF
cdr3_nt: TGTGCCAACAATCGTAGGTCAGATACGCAGTATTTT
v_call: TRBV2
d_call: NA
clone_size: many
j_call: TRBJ2-3

cdr3_aa: CSASSVVNEKLFF
cdr3_nt: TGCAGTGCCTCTTCGGTGGTTAATGAAAAACTGTTTTTT
v_call: TRBV20-1
d_call: NA
clone_size: many
j_call: TRBJ1-4

cdr3_aa: CTTKDHQASEKLFF
cdr3_nt: TGTACCACCAAGGATCATCAAGCCAGTGAAAAACTGTTTTTT
v_call: TRBV19
d_call: NA
clone_size: once
j_call: TRBJ1-4

cdr3_aa: CASSLGGRGVDGYTF
cdr3_nt: TGTGCCAGCAGCTTAGGGGGGCGGGGGGTCGATGGCTACACCTTC
v_call: TRBV11-2
d_call: NA
clone_size: many
j_call: TRBJ1-2

cdr3_aa: CASSSPGTALSYEQYF
cdr3_nt: TGTGCCAGCAGTTCCCCCGGGACGGCCCTCTCCTACGAGCAGTACTTC
v_call: TRBV28
d_call: NA
clone_size: many
j_call: TRBJ2-7

cdr3_aa: CASSPRQGGSGSPLHF
cdr3_nt: TGTGCCAGCAGCCCAAGACAGGGGGGGAGTGGTTCACCCCTCCACTTT
v_call: TRBV9
d_call: TRBD1
clone_size: NA
j_call: TRBJ1-6

cdr3_aa: CSATTGNYGSAF
cdr3_nt: TGCAGTGCAACAACAGGGAACTATGGCTCCGCCTTC
v_call: TRBV20-1
d_call: NA
clone_size: NA
j_call: TRBJ1-2

cdr3_aa: CSARGGESLNTEAFF
cdr3_nt: TGCAGTGCCCGGGGGGGTGAGTCATTGAACACTGAAGCTTTCTTT
v_call: TRBV20-1
d_call: NA
clone_size: few
j_call: TRBJ1-1

cdr3_aa: CASSSRLGQGDPNYGYTF
cdr3_nt: TGTGCCAGCAGCTCCCGTCTGGGACAGGGCGACCCTAACTATGGCTACACCTTC
v_call: TRBV11-2
d_call: TRBD1
clone_size: many
j_call: TRBJ1-2

cdr3_aa: CASSFQGQSAYGYTF
cdr3_nt: TGTGCCAGCAGTTTTCAGGGACAGTCAGCCTATGGCTACACCTTC
v_call: TRBV12-3/TRBV12-4
d_call: TRBD1
clone_size: NA
j_call: TRBJ1-2

cdr3_aa: CASSSSVGSGNYGYTF
cdr3_nt: NA
v_call: TRBV12-3/TRBV12-4
d_call: NA
clone_size: many
j_call: TRBJ1-2

cdr3_aa: CASSQISGGAYQETQYF
cdr3_nt: TGTGCCAGCAGCCAGATTAGCGGGGGGGCCTACCAAGAGACCCAGTACTTC
v_call: TRBV3-1
d_call: TRBD2
clone_size: many
j_call: TRBJ2-5

cdr3_aa: CSARDLEGNPLHF
cdr3_nt: TGCAGTGCTAGAGATCTGGAGGGCAACCCCCTCCACTTT
v_call: TRBV20-1
d_call: NA
clone_size: many
j_call: TRBJ1-6

cdr3_aa: CSASVVGQGGQPQHF
cdr3_nt: TGCAGTGCTAGTGTAGTCGGACAGGGGGGTCAGCCCCAGCATTTT
v_call: TRBV20-1
d_call: TRBD1
clone_size: once
j_call: TRBJ1-5

cdr3_aa: CASSPGQGVPPLHF
cdr3_nt: TGTGCCAGCAGCCCGGGACAGGGGGTTCCCCCCCTCCACTTT
v_call: TRBV5-1
d_call: TRBD1
clone_size: NA
j_call: TRBJ1-6

cdr3_aa: CASSQNPGQRGNQPQHF
cdr3_nt: TGCGCCAGCAGCCAAAATCCGGGACAGCGGGGCAATCAGCCCCAGCATTTT
v_call: TRBV4-3
d_call: TRBD1
clone_size: NA
j_call: TRBJ1-5

cdr3_aa: CASSLATGYHVNTEAFF
cdr3_nt: TGCGCCAGCAGCTTGGCGACAGGTTACCATGTGAACACTGAAGCTTTCTTT
v_call: TRBV5-1
d_call: NA
clone_size: NA
j_call: TRBJ1-1

cdr3_aa: CASSLGKDSVKQFF
cdr3_nt: TGCGCCAGCAGCTTGGGCAAGGACAGCGTGAAGCAGTTCTTC
v_call: TRBV5-1
d_call: NA
clone_size: many
j_call: TRBJ2-1

cdr3_aa: CASSQDGTEYYGYTF
cdr3_nt: TGTGCCAGCAGCCAAGACGGGACAGAATACTATGGCTACACCTTC
v_call: TRBV4-2
d_call: TRBD1
clone_size: many
j_call: TRBJ1-2

cdr3_aa: CASSLYRHRGNYGYTF
cdr3_nt: TGTGCCAGCAGCTTGTACAGGCATAGGGGTAACTATGGCTACACCTTC
v_call: TRBV5-8
d_call: NA
clone_size: many
j_call: TRBJ1-2

cdr3_aa: CASSLEEGRTEAFF
cdr3_nt: TGTGCCAGCAGCTTGGAGGAGGGGAGAACTGAAGCTTTCTTT
v_call: TRBV5-5
d_call: NA
clone_size: NA
j_call: TRBJ1-1

cdr3_aa: CASSRPGQGNSPLHF
cdr3_nt: TGTGCCAGCAGTCGACCGGGACAGGGTAATTCACCCCTCCACTTT
v_call: TRBV9
d_call: TRBD1
clone_size: medium-sized
j_call: TRBJ1-6

cdr3_aa: CASSKGQLDGYTF
cdr3_nt: TGTGCCAGCAGTAAGGGACAGCTGGATGGCTACACCTTC
v_call: TRBV27
d_call: TRBD1
clone_size: many
j_call: TRBJ1-2

cdr3_aa: CASSPLRGDRERSDYGYTF
cdr3_nt: TGTGCCAGCTCACCGCTCAGAGGGGACAGGGAAAGGAGTGACTATGGCTACACCTTC
v_call: TRBV18
d_call: TRBD1
clone_size: few
j_call: TRBJ1-2

cdr3_aa: CASSYSVGGLSETQYF
cdr3_nt: TGTGCCAGCAGTTACTCCGTCGGGGGGTTATCAGAGACCCAGTACTTC
v_call: TRBV6-2/TRBV6-3
d_call: TRBD2
clone_size: many
j_call: TRBJ2-5

cdr3_aa: CASSLGASNSGNTIYF
cdr3_nt: TGTGCCAGCAGCTTGGGAGCTTCCAACTCTGGAAACACCATATATTTT
v_call: TRBV5-6
d_call: NA
clone_size: many
j_call: TRBJ1-3

cdr3_aa: CASSLAGTGAYEQYF
cdr3_nt: TGCGCCAGCAGCTTGGCCGGGACAGGGGCGTACGAGCAGTACTTC
v_call: TRBV5-1
d_call: TRBD1
clone_size: NA
j_call: TRBJ2-7

cdr3_aa: CASTPGRNTGELFF
cdr3_nt: TGTGCCAGCACCCCCGGGAGGAACACCGGGGAGCTGTTTTTT
v_call: TRBV9
d_call: NA
clone_size: many
j_call: TRBJ2-2

cdr3_aa: CASSLVWDNEQFF
cdr3_nt: TGTGCCAGCAGCTTAGTTTGGGACAATGAGCAGTTCTTC
v_call: TRBV7-2
d_call: NA
clone_size: many
j_call: TRBJ2-1

cdr3_aa: CASRTGAWSPLHF
cdr3_nt: TGTGCCAGCAGGACAGGGGCTTGGTCACCCCTCCACTTT
v_call: TRBV6-5
d_call: TRBD1
clone_size: NA
j_call: TRBJ1-6

cdr3_aa: CASSLMGSTDTQYF
cdr3_nt: TGTGCCAGCAGCTTAATGGGCTCCACAGATACGCAGTATTTT
v_call: TRBV7-8
d_call: NA
clone_size: NA
j_call: TRBJ2-3

cdr3_aa: CASSRSFRGQETQHF
cdr3_nt: TGTGCCAGCAGCCGTAGTTTTCGGGGCCAAGAGACCCAGCACTTC
v_call: TRBV7-2
d_call: NA
clone_size: many
j_call: TRBJ2-5

cdr3_aa: CASSRSRDGSNQPQHF
cdr3_nt: TGTGCCAGCAGTCGAAGCCGGGACGGCAGTAATCAGCCCCAGCATTTT
v_call: TRBV9
d_call: NA
clone_size: many
j_call: TRBJ1-5

cdr3_aa: CASSTWGLTGGETQYF
cdr3_nt: TGTGCCAGCAGCACATGGGGGTTGACAGGGGGAGAGACCCAGTACTTC
v_call: TRBV5-6
d_call: TRBD1
clone_size: many
j_call: TRBJ2-5

cdr3_aa: CASSSRQGLRVYGYTF
cdr3_nt: TGTGCCAGCAGCTCGAGACAGGGCCTCCGGGTGTATGGCTACACCTTC
v_call: TRBV5-6
d_call: TRBD1
clone_size: many
j_call: TRBJ1-2

cdr3_aa: CATSDLGNYNEQFF
cdr3_nt: TGTGCCACCAGTGATTTAGGGAATTACAATGAGCAGTTCTTC
v_call: TRBV24-1
d_call: NA
clone_size: NA
j_call: TRBJ2-1

cdr3_aa: CAWRDISYNSPLHF
cdr3_nt: TGTGCCTGGAGGGACATTTCCTATAATTCACCCCTCCACTTT
v_call: TRBV30
d_call: NA
clone_size: many
j_call: TRBJ1-6

cdr3_aa: CASGSGGEKLFF
cdr3_nt: TGCGCCTCAGGCTCGGGCGGTGAAAAACTGTTTTTT
v_call: TRBV10-2
d_call: NA
clone_size: NA
j_call: TRBJ1-4

cdr3_aa: CASIYSTTNEKLFF
cdr3_nt: TGTGCCAGCATATACAGCACAACTAATGAAAAACTGTTTTTT
v_call: TRBV2
d_call: NA
clone_size: many
j_call: TRBJ1-4

cdr3_aa: CASSLGQAYQETQYF
cdr3_nt: TGTGCCAGCAGCTTAGGACAGGCGTACCAAGAGACCCAGTACTTC
v_call: TRBV7-2
d_call: NA
clone_size: many
j_call: TRBJ2-5

cdr3_aa: CASSWGQGKVRNTGELFF
cdr3_nt: TGTGCCAGCAGCTGGGGACAGGGGAAAGTTAGGAACACCGGGGAGCTGTTTTTT
v_call: TRBV7-9
d_call: TRBD1
clone_size: many
j_call: TRBJ2-2